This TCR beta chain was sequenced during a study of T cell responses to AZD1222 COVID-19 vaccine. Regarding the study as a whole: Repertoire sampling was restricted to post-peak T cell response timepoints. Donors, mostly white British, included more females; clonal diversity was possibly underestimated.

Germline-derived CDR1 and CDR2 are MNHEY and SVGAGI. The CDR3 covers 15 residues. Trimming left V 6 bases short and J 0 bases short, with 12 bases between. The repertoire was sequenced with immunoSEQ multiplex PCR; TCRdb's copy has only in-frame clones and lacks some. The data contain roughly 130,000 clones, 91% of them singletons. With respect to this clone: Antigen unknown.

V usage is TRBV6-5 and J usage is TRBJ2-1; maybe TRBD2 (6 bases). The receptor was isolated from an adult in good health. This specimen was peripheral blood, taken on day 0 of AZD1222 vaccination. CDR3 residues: CASSQRASSYNEQFF. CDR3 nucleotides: TGTGCCAGCAGCCAGCGGGCTAGCTCCTACAATGAGCAGTTCTTC.